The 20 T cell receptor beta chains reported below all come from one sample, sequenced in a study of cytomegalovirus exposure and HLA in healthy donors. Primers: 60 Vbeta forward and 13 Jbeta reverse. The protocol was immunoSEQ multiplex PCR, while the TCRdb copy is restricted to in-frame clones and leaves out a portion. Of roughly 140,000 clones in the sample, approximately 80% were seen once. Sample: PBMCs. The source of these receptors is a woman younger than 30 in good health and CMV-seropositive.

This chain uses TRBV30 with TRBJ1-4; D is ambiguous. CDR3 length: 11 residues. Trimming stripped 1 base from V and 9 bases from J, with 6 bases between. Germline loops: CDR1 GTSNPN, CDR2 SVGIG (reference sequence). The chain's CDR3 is CAWSGVKKLFF. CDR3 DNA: TGTGCCTGGAGTGGAGTGAAAAAACTGTTTTTT.

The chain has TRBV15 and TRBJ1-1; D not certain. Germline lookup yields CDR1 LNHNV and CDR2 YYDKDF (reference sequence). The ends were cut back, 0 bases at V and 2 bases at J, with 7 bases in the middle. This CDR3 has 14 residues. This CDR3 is CATSRDLINTEAFF. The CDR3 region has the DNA TGTGCCACCAGCAGAGATCTAATTAACACTGAAGCTTTCTTT.

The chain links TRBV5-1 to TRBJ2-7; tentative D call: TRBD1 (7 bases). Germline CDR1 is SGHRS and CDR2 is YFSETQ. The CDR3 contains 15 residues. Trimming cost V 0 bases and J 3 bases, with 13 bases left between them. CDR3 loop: CASSLAGQDYYEQYF. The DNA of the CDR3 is TGCGCCAGCAGCTTGGCCGGACAGGACTACTACGAGCAGTACTTC. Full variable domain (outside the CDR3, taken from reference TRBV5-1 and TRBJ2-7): KAGVTQTPRYLIKTRGQQVTLSCSPISGHRSVSWYQQTPGQGLQFLFEYFSETQRNKGNFPGRFSGRQFSNSRSEMNVSTLELGDSALYLCASSLAGQDYYEQYFGPGTRLTVT.

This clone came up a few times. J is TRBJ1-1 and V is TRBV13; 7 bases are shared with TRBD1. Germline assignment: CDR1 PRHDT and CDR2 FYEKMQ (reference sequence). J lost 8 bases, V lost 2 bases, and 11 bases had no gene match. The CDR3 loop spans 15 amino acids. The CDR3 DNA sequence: TGTGCCAGCAGCTTACTGGCCAGGGGGTCACGCGAAGCTTTCTTT. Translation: CASSLLARGSREAFF.

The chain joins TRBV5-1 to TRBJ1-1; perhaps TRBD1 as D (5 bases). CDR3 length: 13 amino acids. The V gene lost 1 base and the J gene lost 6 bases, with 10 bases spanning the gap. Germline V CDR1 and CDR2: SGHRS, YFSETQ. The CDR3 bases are TGCGCCAGCAGCTTGATTCGGGGGGCTGAAGCTTTCTTT. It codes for CASSLIRGAEAFF.

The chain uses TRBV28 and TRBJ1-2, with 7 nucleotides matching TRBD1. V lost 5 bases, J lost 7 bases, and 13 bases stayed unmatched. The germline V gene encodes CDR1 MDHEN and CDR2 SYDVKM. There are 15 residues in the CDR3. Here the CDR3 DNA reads TGTGCCAGCAGTGAGACCAACACCTACAGGGGTGGCTACACCTTC. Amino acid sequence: CASSETNTYRGGYTF.

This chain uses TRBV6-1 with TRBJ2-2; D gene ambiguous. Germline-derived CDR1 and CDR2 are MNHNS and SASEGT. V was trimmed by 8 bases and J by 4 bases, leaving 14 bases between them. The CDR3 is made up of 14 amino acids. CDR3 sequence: CASVRAFATGELFF. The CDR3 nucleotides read TGTGCCAGCGTGAGAGCCTTTGCCACCGGGGAGCTGTTTTTT.

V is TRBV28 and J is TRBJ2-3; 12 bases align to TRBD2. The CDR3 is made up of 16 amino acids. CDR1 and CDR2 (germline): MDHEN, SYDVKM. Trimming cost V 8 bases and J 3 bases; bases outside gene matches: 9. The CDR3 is CASATLAGGLTDTQYF. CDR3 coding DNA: TGTGCCAGCGCGACCCTAGCGGGGGGGTTGACAGATACGCAGTATTTT. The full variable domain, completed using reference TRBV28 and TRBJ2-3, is DVKVTQSSRYLVKRTGEKVFLECVQDMDHENMFWYRQDPGLGLRLIYFSYDVKMKEKGDIPEGYSVSREKKERFSLILESASTNQTSMYLCASATLAGGLTDTQYFGPGTRLTVL.

CDR3 coding DNA: TGTGCCAGCAGTTACGTGGGGAGCGGGTCAAATGAGCAGTTCTTC. It specifies CASSYVGSGSNEQFF. The chain is built from TRBV6-6 and TRBJ2-1, with D perhaps matching TRBD2 (6 bases). This CDR3 comprises 15 residues. The germline V gene has CDR1 MNHNY and CDR2 SVGAGI (reference sequence). V lost 2 bases to trimming and J lost 7 bases, with 15 bases between them.

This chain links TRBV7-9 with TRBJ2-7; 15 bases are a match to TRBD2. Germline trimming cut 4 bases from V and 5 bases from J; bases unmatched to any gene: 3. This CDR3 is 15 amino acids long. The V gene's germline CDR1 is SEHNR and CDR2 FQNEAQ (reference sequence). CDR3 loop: CASSSGLAGGNEQYF. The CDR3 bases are TGTGCCAGCAGCTCTGGACTAGCGGGGGGGAACGAGCAGTACTTC.

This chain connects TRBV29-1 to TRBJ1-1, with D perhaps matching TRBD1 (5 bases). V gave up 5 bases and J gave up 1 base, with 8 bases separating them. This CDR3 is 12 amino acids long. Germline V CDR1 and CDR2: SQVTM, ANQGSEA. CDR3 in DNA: TGCAGCGTTCTCACAGGGAACACTGAAGCTTTCTTT. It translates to CSVLTGNTEAFF. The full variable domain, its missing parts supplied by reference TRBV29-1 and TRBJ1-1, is SAVISQKPSRDICQRGTSLTIQCQVDSQVTMMFWYRQQPGQSLTLIATANQGSEATYESGFVIDKFPISRPNLTFSTLTVSNMSPEDSSIYLCSVLTGNTEAFFGQGTRLTVV.

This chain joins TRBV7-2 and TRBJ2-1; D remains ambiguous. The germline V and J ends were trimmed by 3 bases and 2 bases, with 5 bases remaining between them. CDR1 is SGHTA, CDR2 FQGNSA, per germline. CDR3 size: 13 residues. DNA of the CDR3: TGTGCCAGCAGCTTGGCAACCTACAATGAGCAGTTCTTC. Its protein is CASSLATYNEQFF.

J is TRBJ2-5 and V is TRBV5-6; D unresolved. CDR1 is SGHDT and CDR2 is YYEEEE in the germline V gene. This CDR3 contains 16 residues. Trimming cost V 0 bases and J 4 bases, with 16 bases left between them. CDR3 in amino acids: CASSLVTHLGGETQYF. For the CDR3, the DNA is TGTGCCAGCAGCTTGGTAACCCACCTCGGCGGAGAGACCCAGTACTTC.

CDR3 residues: CASSLAPSKVYEQYF. CDR3 nucleotides: TGCGCCAGCAGCTTGGCCCCTAGTAAGGTCTACGAGCAGTACTTC. The chain uses TRBV5-1 and TRBJ2-7; D unclear. Trimming removed 0 bases from V and 3 bases from J, with 13 bases in between. CDR1 SGHRS and CDR2 YFSETQ come from the germline V gene. The CDR3 runs 15 residues.

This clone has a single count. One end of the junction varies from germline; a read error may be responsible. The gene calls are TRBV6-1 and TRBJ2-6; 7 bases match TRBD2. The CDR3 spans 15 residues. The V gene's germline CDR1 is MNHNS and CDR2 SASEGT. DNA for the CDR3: TGTGCCAGCAGGGGGGAGGGCTCTGGGGCCAACGTCCCGACTTTC. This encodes CASRGEGSGANVPTF.

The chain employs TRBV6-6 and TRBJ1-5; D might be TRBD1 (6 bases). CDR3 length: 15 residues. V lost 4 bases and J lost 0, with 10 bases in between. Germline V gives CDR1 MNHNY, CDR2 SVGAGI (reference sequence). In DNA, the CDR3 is TGTGCCAGCAGTTGGGACACGTATAGCAATCAGCCCCAGCATTTT. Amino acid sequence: CASSWDTYSNQPQHF.

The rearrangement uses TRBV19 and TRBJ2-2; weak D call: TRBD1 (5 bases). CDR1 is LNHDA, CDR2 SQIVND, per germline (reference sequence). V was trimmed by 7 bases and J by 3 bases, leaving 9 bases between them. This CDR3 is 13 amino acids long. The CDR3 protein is CASNKQDTGELFF. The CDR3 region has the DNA TGTGCCAGTAACAAACAGGACACCGGGGAGCTGTTTTTT.

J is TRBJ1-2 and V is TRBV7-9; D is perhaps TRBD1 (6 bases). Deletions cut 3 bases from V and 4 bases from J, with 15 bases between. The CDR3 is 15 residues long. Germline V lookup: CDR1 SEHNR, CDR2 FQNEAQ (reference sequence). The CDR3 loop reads CASSFGQNGPYGYTF. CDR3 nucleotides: TGTGCCAGCAGCTTCGGACAGAATGGTCCCTATGGCTACACCTTC.

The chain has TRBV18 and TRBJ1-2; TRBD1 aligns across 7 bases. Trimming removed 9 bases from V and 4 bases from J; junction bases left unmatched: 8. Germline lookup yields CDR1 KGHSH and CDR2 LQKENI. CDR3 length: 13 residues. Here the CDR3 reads CASGDRPSYGYTF. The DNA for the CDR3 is TGTGCCAGTGGGGACAGACCTTCCTATGGCTACACCTTC.

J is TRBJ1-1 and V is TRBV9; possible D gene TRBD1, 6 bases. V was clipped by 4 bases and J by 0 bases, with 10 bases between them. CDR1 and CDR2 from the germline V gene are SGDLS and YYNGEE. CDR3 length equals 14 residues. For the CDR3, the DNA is TGTGCCAGCAGCAGGGGACACTTGAACACTGAAGCTTTCTTT. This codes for CASSRGHLNTEAFF.